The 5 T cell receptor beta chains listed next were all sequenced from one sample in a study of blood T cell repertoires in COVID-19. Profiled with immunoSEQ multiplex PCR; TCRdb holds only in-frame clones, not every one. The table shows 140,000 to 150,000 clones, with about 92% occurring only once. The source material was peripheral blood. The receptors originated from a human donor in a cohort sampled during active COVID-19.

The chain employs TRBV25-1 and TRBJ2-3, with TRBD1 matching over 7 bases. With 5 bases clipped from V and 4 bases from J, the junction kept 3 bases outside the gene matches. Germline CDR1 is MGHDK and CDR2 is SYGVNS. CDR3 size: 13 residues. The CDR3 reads CASSIQGADTQYF. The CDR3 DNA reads TGTGCCAGCAGTATCCAGGGGGCAGATACGCAGTATTTT. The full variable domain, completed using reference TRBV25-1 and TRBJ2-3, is EADIYQTPRYLVIGTGKKITLECSQTMGHDKMYWYQQDPGMELHLIHYSYGVNSTEKGDLSSESTVSRIRTEHFPLTLESARPSHTSQYLCASSIQGADTQYFGPGTRLTVL.

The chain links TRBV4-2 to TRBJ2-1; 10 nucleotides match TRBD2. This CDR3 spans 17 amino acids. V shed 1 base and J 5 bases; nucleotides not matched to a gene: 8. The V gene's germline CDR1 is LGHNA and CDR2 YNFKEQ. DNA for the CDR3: TGTGCCAGCAGCCAAGCGACGGGACTAGCGACTAACAATGAGCAGTTCTTC. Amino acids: CASSQATGLATNNEQFF.

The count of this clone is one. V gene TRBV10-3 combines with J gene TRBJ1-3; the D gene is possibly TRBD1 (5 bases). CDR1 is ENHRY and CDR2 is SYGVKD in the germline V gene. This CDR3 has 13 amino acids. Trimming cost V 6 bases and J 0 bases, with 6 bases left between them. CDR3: CAISRDSGNTIYF. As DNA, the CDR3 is TGTGCCATCAGCAGGGACTCTGGAAACACCATATATTTT.

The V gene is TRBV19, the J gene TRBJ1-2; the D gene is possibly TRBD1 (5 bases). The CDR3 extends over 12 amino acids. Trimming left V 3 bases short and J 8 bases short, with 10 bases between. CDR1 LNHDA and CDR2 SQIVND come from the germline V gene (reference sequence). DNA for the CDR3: TGTGCCAGTAGTATGGCGGGGCGCGGCTACACCTTC. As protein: CASSMAGRGYTF.

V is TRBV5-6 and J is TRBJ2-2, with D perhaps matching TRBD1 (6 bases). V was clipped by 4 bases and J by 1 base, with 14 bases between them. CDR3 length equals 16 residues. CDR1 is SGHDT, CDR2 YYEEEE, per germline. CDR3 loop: CASSTIGQQNTGELFF. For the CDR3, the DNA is TGTGCCAGCAGCACGATCGGACAGCAGAACACCGGGGAGCTGTTTTTT.